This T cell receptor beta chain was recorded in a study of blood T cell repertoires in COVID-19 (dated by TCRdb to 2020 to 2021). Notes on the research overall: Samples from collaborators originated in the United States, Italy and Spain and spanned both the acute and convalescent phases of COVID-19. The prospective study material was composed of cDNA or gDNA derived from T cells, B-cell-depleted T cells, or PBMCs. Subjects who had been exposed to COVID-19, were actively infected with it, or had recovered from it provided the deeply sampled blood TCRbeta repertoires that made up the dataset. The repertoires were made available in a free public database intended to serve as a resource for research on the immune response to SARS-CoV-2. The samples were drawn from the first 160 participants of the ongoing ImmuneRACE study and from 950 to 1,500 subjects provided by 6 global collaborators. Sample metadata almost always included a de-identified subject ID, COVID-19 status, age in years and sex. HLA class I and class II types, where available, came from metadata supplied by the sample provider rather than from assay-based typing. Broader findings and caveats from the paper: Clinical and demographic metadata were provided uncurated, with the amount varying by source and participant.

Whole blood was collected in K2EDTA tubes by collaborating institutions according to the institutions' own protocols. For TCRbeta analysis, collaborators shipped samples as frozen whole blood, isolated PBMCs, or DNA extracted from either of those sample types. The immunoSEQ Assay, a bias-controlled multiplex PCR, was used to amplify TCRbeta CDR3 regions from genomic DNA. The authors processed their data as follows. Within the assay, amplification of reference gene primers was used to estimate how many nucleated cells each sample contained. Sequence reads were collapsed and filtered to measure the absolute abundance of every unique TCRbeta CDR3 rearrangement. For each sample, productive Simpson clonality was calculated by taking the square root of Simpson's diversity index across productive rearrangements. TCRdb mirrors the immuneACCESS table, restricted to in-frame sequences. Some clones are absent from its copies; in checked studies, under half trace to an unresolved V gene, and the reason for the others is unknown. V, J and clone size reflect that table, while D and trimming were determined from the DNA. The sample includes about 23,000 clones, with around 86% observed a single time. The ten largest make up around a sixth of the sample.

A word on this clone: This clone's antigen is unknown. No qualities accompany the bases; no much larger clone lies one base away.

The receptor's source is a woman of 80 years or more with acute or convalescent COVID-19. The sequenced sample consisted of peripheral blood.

The CDR3 protein sequence reads: CASSGGFEYTF. The nucleotides are TGTGCCAGTAGTGGCGGGTTTGAGTACACCTTC. The V gene is TRBV19 and the J gene is TRBJ1-2; the D gene lacks a confident call. V is pared back by 5 bases and J by 11 bases, with 12 bases lying between the germline termini. The CDR3 contains 11 residues, cysteine and phenylalanine counted. Left in the record is the CDR3 DNA by itself, 33 bases read in frame from the first base. From a lookup of the germline V gene (reference sequence), CDR1 and CDR2 are LNHDA and SQIVND.